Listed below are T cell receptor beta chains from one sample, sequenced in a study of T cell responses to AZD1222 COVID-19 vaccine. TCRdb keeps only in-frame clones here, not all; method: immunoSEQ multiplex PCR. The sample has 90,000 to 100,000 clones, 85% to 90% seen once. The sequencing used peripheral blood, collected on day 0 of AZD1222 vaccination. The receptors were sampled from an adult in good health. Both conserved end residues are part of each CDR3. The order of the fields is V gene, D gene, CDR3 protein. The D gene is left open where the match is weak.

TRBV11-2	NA	CASSLESDLGQYF
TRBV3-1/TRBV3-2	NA	CASSQGGYSGNTIYF
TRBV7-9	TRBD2	CASSFSTSGPYNEQFF
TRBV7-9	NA	CATSGGNIETQYF
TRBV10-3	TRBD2	CAISILGTSGGEAGEQFF
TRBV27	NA	CATRYRAPTDTEAFF
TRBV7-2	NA	CASSLGAGDYEQYF
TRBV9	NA	CASSDLGTGTSPLHF
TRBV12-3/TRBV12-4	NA	CASSFGAGELFF
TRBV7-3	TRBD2	CASSLSGGGALEQFF
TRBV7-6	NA	CASSLYRRGSMNEQFF
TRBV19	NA	CASSISDGSGANVLTF
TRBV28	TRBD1	CASTAIDRVPGNTIYF
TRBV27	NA	CASRRTLNTEAFF
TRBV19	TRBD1	CASSIVSGQGRYEQYF
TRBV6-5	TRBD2	CASSYSPSGGNNEQFF
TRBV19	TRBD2	CASSQTSSTDTQYF
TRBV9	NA	CASSESPDFYSGNTIYF
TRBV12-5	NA	CASASDPREPLFF
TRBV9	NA	CASSVGPDYNSPLHF
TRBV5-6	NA	CASSFGTPGNSPLHF
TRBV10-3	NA	CAISDQGRGTEAFF
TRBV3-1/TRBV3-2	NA	CATSRVLSGNTIYF
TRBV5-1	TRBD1	CASSLTGGSGTDTQYF
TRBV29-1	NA	CSVGGLQETQYF
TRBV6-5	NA	CASSYPPGAGNYGYTF
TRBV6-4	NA	CASSDSSQGYGYTF
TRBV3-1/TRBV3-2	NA	CASSQSYGYTF
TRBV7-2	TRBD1	CASSRQTGTGETQYF
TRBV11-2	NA	CASSLVGLTGSYNEQFF
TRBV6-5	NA	CASRRTVAEAFF
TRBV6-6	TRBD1	CASSYMGTGVSEQYF
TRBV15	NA	CATSRGPPNYGYTF
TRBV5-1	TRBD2	CASSLRAGGASDTQYF
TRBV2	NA	CASILDHNEQFF
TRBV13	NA	CASSLPHTGELFF
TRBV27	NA	CASSKNRDTAPQETQYF
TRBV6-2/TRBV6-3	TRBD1	CASSPWDRRSKTQYF
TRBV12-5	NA	CASGPVGGMKGNQPQHF
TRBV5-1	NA	CASCQTPNTEAFF
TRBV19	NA	CASSIGGVEQYF
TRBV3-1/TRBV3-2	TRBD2	CASSLRGIAGGNEQFF
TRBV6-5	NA	CASSPWSGNEKLFF
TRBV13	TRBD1	CASRPGQLSYGYTF
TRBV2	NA	CASSLGRDTEAFF
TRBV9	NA	CASSVRQSNGELFF
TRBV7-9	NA	CASSSSTGARMNTEAFF
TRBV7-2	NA	CASSSPGTLRGNTIYF
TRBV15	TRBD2	CATSRDYEAGGTISYEQYF